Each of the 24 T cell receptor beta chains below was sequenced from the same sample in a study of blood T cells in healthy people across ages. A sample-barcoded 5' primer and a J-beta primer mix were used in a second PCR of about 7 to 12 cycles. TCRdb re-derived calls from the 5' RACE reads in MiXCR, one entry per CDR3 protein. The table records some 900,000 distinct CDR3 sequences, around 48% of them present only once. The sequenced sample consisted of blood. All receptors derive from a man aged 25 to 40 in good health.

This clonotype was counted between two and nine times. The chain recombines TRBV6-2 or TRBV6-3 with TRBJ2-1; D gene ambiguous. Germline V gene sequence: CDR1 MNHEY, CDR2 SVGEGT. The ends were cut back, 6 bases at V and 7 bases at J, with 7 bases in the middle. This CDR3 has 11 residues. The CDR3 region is CASSEQNEQFF. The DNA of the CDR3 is TGTGCCAGCAGCGAGCAAAATGAGCAGTTCTTC.

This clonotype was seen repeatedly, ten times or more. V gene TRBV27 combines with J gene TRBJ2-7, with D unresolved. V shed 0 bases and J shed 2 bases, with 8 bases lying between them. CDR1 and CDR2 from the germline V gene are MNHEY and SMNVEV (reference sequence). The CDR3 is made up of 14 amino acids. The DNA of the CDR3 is TGTGCCAGCAGTTTATCCGGCGGCACCTACGAGCAGTACTTC. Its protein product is CASSLSGGTYEQYF.

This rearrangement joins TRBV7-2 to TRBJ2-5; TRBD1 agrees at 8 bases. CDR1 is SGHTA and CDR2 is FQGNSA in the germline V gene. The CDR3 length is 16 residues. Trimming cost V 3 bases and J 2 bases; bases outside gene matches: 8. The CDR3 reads CASSLGLGTGQETQYF. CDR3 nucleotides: TGTGCCAGCAGCTTGGGGCTAGGGACAGGACAAGAGACCCAGTACTTC.

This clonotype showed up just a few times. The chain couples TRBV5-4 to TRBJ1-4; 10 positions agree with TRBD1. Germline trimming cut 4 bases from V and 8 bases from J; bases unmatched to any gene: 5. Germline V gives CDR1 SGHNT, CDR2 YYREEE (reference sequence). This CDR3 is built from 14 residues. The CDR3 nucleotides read TGTGCCAGCAGCCGGGGACAGGGGACCGAAAAACTGTTTTTT. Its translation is CASSRGQGTEKLFF.

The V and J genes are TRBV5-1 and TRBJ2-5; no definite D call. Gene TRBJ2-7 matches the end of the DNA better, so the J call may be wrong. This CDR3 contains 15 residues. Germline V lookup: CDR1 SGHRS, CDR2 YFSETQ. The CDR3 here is CASSFTEGVVGEQYF. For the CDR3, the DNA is TGCGCCAGCAGCTTTACAGAAGGCGTCGTTGGCGAGCAGTACTTC.

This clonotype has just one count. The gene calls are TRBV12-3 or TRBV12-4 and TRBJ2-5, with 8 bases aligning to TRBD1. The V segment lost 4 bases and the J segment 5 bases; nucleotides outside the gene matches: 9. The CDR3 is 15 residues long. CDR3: CASSSVRGRGETQYF. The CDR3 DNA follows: TGTGCCAGCAGTTCCGTCAGGGGGCGCGGGGAGACCCAGTACTTC.

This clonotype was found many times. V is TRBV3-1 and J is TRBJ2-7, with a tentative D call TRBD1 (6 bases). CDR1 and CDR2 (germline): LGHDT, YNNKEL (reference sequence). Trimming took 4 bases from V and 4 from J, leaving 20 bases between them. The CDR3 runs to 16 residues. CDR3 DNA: TGTGCCAGCAGCCCAGTCCAGGGGCAGGAAGGTTACGAGCAGTACTTC. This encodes CASSPVQGQEGYEQYF.

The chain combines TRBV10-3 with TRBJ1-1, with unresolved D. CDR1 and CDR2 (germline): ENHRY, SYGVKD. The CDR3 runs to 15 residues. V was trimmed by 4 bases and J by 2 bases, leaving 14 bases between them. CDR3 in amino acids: CAISGGMAGNTEAFF. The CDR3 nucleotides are TGTGCCATCAGTGGGGGAATGGCGGGAAACACTGAAGCTTTCTTT.

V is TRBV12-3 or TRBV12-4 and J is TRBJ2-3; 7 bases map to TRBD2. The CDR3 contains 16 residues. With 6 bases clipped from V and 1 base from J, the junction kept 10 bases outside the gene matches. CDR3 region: CASSEPGGLGTDTQYF. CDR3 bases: TGTGCCAGCAGCGAACCCGGGGGGTTGGGCACAGATACGCAGTATTTT.

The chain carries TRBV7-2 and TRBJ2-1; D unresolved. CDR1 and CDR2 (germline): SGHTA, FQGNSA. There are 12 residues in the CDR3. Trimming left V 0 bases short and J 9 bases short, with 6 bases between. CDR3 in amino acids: CASSLAGIEQFF. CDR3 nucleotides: TGTGCCAGCAGCTTAGCGGGTATTGAGCAGTTCTTC.

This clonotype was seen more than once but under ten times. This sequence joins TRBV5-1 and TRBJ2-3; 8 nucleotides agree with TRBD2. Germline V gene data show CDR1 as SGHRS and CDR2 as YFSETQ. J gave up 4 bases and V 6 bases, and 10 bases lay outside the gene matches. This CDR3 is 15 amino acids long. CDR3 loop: CASNPGGAAPDTQYF. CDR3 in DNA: TGCGCCAGCAACCCGGGGGGGGCTGCTCCAGATACGCAGTATTTT. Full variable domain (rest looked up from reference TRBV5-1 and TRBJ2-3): KAGVTQTPRYLIKTRGQQVTLSCSPISGHRSVSWYQQTPGQGLQFLFEYFSETQRNKGNFPGRFSGRQFSNSRSEMNVSTLELGDSALYLCASNPGGAAPDTQYFGPGTRLTVL.

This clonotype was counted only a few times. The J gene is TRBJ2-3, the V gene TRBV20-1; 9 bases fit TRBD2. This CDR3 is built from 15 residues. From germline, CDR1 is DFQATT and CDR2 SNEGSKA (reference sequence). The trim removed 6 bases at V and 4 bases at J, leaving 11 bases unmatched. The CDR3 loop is CSARHLAGRSDTQYF. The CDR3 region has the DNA TGCAGTGCCCGACACCTAGCGGGGAGATCAGATACGCAGTATTTT.

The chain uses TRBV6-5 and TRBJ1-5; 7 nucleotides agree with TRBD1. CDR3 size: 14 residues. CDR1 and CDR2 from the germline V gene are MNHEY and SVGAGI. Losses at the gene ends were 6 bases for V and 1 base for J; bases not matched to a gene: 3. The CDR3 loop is CASRDRQSNQPQHF. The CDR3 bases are TGTGCCAGCAGGGACAGGCAAAGCAATCAGCCCCAGCATTTT.

In nucleotides, the CDR3 is TGTGCCAGCAGAAAGGACAGGGGCGAAAACACCATATATTTT. Translation: CASRKDRGENTIYF. This sequence joins TRBV7-2 and TRBJ1-3; 9 bases line up with TRBD1. Per germline, CDR1 SGHTA and CDR2 FQGNSA. The CDR3 runs to 14 residues. Germline trimming cut 6 bases from V and 6 bases from J; bases unmatched to any gene: 6.

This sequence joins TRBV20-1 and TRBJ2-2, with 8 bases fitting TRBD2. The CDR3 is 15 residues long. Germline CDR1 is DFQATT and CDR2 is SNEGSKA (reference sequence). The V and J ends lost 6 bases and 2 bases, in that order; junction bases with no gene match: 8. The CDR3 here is CSAKDSGVNTGELFF. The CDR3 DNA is TGCAGTGCCAAAGATAGCGGGGTAAACACCGGGGAGCTGTTTTTT.

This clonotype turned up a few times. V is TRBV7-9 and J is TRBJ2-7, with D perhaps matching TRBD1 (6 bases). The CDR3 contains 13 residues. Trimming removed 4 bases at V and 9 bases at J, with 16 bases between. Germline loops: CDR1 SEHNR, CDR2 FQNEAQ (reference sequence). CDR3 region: CASSSGTGSPQYF. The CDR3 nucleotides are TGTGCCAGCAGCTCGGGAACAGGGTCCCCGCAGTACTTC.

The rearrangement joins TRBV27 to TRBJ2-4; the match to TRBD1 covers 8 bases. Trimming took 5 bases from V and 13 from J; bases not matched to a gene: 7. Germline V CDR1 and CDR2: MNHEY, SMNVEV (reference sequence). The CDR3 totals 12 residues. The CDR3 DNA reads TGTGCCAGCAGTATTGACAGGGGCGTGCAGTACTTC. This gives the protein CASSIDRGVQYF.

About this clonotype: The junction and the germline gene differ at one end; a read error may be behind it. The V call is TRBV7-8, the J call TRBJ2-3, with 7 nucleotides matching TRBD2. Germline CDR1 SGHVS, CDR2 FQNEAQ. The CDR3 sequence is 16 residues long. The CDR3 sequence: CASSPIRIAGTDTQNF. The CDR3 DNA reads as TGTGCCAGCAGCCCAATCCGCATAGCGGGCACAGATACGCAGAATTTT.

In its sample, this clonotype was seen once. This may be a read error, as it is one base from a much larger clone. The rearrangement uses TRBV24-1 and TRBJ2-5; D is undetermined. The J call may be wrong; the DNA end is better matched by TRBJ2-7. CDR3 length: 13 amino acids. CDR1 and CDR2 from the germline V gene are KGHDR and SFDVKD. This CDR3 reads CATSDSSTCEQYF. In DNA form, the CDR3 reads TGTGCCACCAGTGATTCCTCAACCTGCGAGCAGTACTTC.

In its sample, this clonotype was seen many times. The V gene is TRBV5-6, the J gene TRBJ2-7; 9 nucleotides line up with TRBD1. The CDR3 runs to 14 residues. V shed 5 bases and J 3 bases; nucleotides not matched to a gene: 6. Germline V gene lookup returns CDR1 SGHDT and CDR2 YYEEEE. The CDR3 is CASSFPGQGYEQYF. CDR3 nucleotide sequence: TGTGCCAGCAGTTTTCCGGGACAGGGCTACGAGCAGTACTTC.

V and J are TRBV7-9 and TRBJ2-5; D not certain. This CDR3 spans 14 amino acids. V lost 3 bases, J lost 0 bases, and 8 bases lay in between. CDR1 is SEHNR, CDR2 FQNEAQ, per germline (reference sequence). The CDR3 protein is CASSFIQNQETQYF. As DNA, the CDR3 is TGTGCCAGCAGCTTCATACAGAACCAAGAGACCCAGTACTTC.

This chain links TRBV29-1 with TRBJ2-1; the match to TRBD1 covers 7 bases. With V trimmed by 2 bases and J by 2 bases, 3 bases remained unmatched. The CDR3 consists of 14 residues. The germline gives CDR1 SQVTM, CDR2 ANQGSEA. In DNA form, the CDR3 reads TGCAGCGTTGAAAGTGACAGGGCCTACAATGAGCAGTTCTTC. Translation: CSVESDRAYNEQFF.

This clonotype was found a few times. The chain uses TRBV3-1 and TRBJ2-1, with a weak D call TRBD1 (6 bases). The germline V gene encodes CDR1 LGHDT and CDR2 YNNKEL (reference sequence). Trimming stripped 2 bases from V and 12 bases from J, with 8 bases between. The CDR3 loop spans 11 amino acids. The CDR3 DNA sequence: TGTGCCAGCAGCCAAAGGGGGTCGCAGTTCTTC. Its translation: CASSQRGSQFF.

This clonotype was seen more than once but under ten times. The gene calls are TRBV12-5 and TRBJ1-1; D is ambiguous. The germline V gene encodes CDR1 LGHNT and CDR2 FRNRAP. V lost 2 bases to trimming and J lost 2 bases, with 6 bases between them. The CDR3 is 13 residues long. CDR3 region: CASGLSVNTEAFF. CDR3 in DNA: TGTGCTAGTGGTTTGTCAGTTAACACTGAAGCTTTCTTT.